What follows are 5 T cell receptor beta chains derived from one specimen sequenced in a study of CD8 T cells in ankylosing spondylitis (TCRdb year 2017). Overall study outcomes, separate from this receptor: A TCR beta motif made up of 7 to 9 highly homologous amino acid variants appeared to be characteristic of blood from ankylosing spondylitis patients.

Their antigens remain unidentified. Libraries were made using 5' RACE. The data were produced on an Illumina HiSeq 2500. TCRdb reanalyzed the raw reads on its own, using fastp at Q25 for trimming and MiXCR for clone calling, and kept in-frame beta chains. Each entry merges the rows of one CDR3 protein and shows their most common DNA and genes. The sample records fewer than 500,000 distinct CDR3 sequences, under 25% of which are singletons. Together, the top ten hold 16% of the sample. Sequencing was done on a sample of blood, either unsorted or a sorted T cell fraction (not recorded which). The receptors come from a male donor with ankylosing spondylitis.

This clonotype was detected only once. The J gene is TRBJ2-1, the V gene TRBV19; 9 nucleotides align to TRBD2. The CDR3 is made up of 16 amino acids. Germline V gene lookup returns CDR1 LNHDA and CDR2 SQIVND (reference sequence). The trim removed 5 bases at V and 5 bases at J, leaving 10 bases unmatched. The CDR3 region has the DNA TGTGCCAGTAGTCCCTCGGGTAGCGGGAGCAACAATGAGCAGTTCTTC. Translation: CASSPSGSGSNNEQFF.

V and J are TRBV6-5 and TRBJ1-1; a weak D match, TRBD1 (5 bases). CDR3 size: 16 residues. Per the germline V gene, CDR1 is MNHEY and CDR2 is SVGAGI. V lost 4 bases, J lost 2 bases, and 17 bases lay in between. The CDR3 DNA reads TGTGCCAGCAGTTTTTGGGGGGGGAGGGGTAACACTGAAGCTTTCTTT. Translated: CASSFWGGRGNTEAFF.

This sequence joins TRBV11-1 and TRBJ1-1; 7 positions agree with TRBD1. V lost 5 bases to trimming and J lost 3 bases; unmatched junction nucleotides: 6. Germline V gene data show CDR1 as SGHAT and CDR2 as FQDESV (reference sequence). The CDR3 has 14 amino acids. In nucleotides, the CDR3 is TGTGCCAGCAGCAGACGGGACAGAGACACTGAAGCTTTCTTT. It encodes CASSRRDRDTEAFF.

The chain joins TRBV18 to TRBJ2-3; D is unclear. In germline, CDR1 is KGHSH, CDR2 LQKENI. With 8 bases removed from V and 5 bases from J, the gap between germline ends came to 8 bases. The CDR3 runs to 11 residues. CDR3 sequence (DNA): TGTGCCAGCCACCGAGGAGATACGCAGTATTTT. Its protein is CASHRGDTQYF.

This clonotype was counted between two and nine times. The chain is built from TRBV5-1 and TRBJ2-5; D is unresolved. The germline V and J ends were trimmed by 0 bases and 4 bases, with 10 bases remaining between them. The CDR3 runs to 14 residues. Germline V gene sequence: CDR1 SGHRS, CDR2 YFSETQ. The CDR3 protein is CASSLEGRRETQYF. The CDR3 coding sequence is TGCGCCAGCAGCTTGGAAGGACGACGAGAGACCCAGTACTTC.